The rows below give T cell receptor beta chains drawn from one sample of a study of blood T cell repertoires in COVID-19. Some clones are missing from TCRdb's copy, which holds only in-frame ones; the method was immunoSEQ multiplex PCR. The sample contains a few hundred thousand clones, approximately 83% of which appear only once. Sequencing was performed on peripheral blood. All receptors come from a woman aged 25 to 39 who had recovered from COVID-19. CDR3s include the opening cysteine and the closing phenylalanine or tryptophan. The D gene is left open where the match is weak. Size is omitted from some rows. Given values are once, few, many or a class for expanded clones.

clone_size	v_call	j_call	d_call	cdr3_nt	cdr3_aa
.	TRBV10-3	TRBJ2-2	TRBD2	TGTGCCATCAGAAGACTAGCTGAGGGAGGGGATACCGGGGAGCTGTTTTTT	CAIRRLAEGGDTGELFF
.	TRBV6-1	TRBJ2-7	.	TGTGCCAGCAGTGAAGCGAGTTTTGCAGGGACTTACTTC	CASSEASFAGTYF
.	TRBV19	TRBJ2-3	TRBD2	TGTGCCAGTAGGACTAGCGGGGGGGCCCCAGATACGCAGTATTTT	CASRTSGGAPDTQYF
.	TRBV7-9	TRBJ1-2	.	TGTGCCAGCAGCTTAGCGACAGGTTATGGCTACACCTTC	CASSLATGYGYTF
.	TRBV10-1	TRBJ2-5	TRBD2	TGCGCCAGCAGTGAGTCCGTGGTTGGTAGCGGGGGAACAAGAGAGACCCAGTACTTC	CASSESVVGSGGTRETQYF
.	TRBV6-5	TRBJ2-7	.	TGTGCCAGCAGTGACTCTCTCCTCTACGAGCAGTACTTC	CASSDSLLYEQYF
.	TRBV28	TRBJ1-5	.	TGTGCCAGCAGTTTAGGCGGGAATAGTCAGCCCCAGCATTTT	CASSLGGNSQPQHF
.	TRBV28	TRBJ2-1	TRBD2	TGTGCCAGCAGTTTTGGCGGGAGCTCCTACAATGAGCAGTTCTTC	CASSFGGSSYNEQFF
.	TRBV4-3	TRBJ2-2	.	TGCGCCAGCAGCCAAGACAGGGATGTAACCGGGGAGCTGTTTTTT	CASSQDRDVTGELFF
.	TRBV2	TRBJ2-5	.	TGTGCCAGCAGTGATCCACAGGAGGAGACCCAGTACTTC	CASSDPQEETQYF
.	TRBV19	TRBJ1-5	.	TGTGCCAGTAGTATCCGGGGGAGTCTTCAGCCCCAGCATTTT	CASSIRGSLQPQHF
.	TRBV5-8	TRBJ2-5	TRBD2	TGTGCCAGCAGCAAGGGACTAGCGGGAGTGGAGGAAGAGACCCAGTACTTC	CASSKGLAGVEEETQYF
.	TRBV12-3/TRBV12-4	TRBJ1-1	TRBD1	TGTGCCAGCAGTACCACAGGGGACACTGAAGCTTTCTTT	CASSTTGDTEAFF
few	TRBV6-6	TRBJ1-3	TRBD1	TGTGCCAGCAGTTACATCCCGACAGGGGCCGGAAACACCATATATTTT	CASSYIPTGAGNTIYF
.	TRBV5-1	TRBJ2-1	.	TGCGCCAGCAGCTTGGATTCTAGCCGTTACAATGAGCAGTTCTTC	CASSLDSSRYNEQFF
.	TRBV7-8	TRBJ2-3	TRBD1	TGTGCCAGCAGCCCAGACAGGGCAAGGGTCACAGATACGCAGTATTTT	CASSPDRARVTDTQYF
.	TRBV29-1	TRBJ2-1	TRBD2	TGCAGCGTCGACGGGACTAGCGGGAGTAGCTCCTACAATGAGCAGTTCTTC	CSVDGTSGSSSYNEQFF
.	TRBV29-1	TRBJ2-5	.	TGCAGCACCTCCGGGGAGTACGAGACCCAGTACTTC	CSTSGEYETQYF
once	TRBV30	TRBJ1-4	.	TGTGCCTGGAGTGTGCGGTCTAATGAAAAACTGTTTTTT	CAWSVRSNEKLFF
.	TRBV10-1	TRBJ2-2	.	TGCGCCAGCAGTGAAGGCCCAACAGGGTACCCCGGGGAGCTGTTTTTT	CASSEGPTGYPGELFF
once	TRBV5-1	TRBJ2-1	TRBD2	TGCGCCAGCAGCTTAAGCGGGAGTGAGAATGAGCAGTTCTTC	CASSLSGSENEQFF
.	TRBV11-1	TRBJ2-1	TRBD1	TGTGCCAGCAGTGGGACAGGGGGAAATGAGCAGTTCTTC	CASSGTGGNEQFF
.	TRBV24-1	TRBJ2-3	TRBD1	TGTGCCACCAGCGCCGGGACAGGGGACGCGGATACGCAGTATTTT	CATSAGTGDADTQYF
.	TRBV5-5	TRBJ2-7	TRBD1	TGTGCCAGCAGCTCCTGGACAGGTCAGGAGTACGAGCAGTACTTC	CASSSWTGQEYEQYF
.	TRBV7-8	TRBJ2-3	TRBD1	TGTGCCAGCAGCTCAAACAGGGGTGACGATACGCAGTATTTT	CASSSNRGDDTQYF
.	TRBV4-3	TRBJ2-7	TRBD2	TGCGCCAGCAGCCAAGACAGAGCGGGGGGCTCCTACGAGCAGTACTTC	CASSQDRAGGSYEQYF
.	TRBV5-4	TRBJ2-5	.	TGTGCCAGCAGCTTTGGGGCAGACTACCAAGAGACCCAGTACTTC	CASSFGADYQETQYF
.	TRBV7-3	TRBJ2-3	.	TGTGCCAGCAGCCTATTTACTAGGGCGAACACAGATACGCAGTATTTT	CASSLFTRANTDTQYF
.	TRBV5-6	TRBJ1-1	TRBD1	TGTGCCAGCAGACGTGCTGACAGGGGGCCTGAAGCTTTCTTT	CASRRADRGPEAFF
.	TRBV18	TRBJ2-7	.	TGTGCCAGCTCCCCCAGACAGGGACTTGGCGAGCAGTACTTC	CASSPRQGLGEQYF
.	TRBV20-1	TRBJ1-2	TRBD1	TGCAGTGCCAACTCAGGGGGAGGCTACACCTTC	CSANSGGGYTF
.	TRBV27	TRBJ2-4	TRBD1	TGTGCCAGCAAAGAAACAGGGGTTGGGAAAAACATTCAGTACTTC	CASKETGVGKNIQYF
.	TRBV7-8	TRBJ1-5	.	TGTGCCAGCAGCTTAGCGAGCAGCAATCAGCCCCAGCATTTT	CASSLASSNQPQHF
.	TRBV3-1/TRBV3-2	TRBJ2-1	.	TGTGCCAGCAGCCCCAAAACAATCGTGGAGTTCTTC	CASSPKTIVEFF
.	TRBV5-1	TRBJ1-4	.	TGCGCCAGCAGGCCCGGGCAGGGGAATGAAAAACTGTTTTTT	CASRPGQGNEKLFF
.	TRBV19	TRBJ2-5	TRBD1	TGTGCCAGTAGTATGGGACAGGGCTTGGAGACCCAGTACTTC	CASSMGQGLETQYF
.	TRBV10-3	TRBJ2-7	TRBD1	TGTGCCATCAGTGAGTTGACTTGGGACAGGACCAACGAGCAGTACTTC	CAISELTWDRTNEQYF
.	TRBV2	TRBJ1-2	.	TGTGCCAGCACCCCGGGACTACCCTACTATGGCTACACCTTC	CASTPGLPYYGYTF
few	TRBV2	TRBJ2-7	TRBD1	TGTGCCAGCAGCTCCGGGACAGGGGGCTACGAGCAGTACTTC	CASSSGTGGYEQYF
.	TRBV5-1	TRBJ2-5	.	TGCGCCAGCAGCTTGGCCGGAGCACTTCAAGAGACCCAGTACTTC	CASSLAGALQETQYF
once	TRBV19	TRBJ1-5	TRBD1	TGTGCCAGTAGTCGGCGGACAGGGGGCCTTTTTGAGCCCCAGCATTTT	CASSRRTGGLFEPQHF
.	TRBV21-1	TRBJ2-7	.	TGTGCCAGCAGCAAGATCGGGAAAGCACGGAGTTGGGCTTCCTACGAGCAGTACTTC	CASSKIGKARSWASYEQYF
.	TRBV19	TRBJ2-3	.	TGTGCCAGTAGTATTTGGGGGGAGACAGATACGCAGTATTTT	CASSIWGETDTQYF
.	TRBV12-3/TRBV12-4	TRBJ1-2	.	TGTGCCAGCAGCCGGGACTATGGCTACACCTTC	CASSRDYGYTF
once	TRBV19	TRBJ1-1	.	TGTGCCAGTAGTAGTGACAGGTGGAACACTGAAGCTTTCTTT	CASSSDRWNTEAFF
.	TRBV25-1	TRBJ1-5	.	TGTGCCAGCAGTGAATCTGGGGCCCAGCCCCAGCATTTT	CASSESGAQPQHF
.	TRBV5-6	TRBJ2-7	.	TGTGCCAGCAGCTCGTTATCGTACGAGCAGTACTTC	CASSSLSYEQYF
.	TRBV3-1/TRBV3-2	TRBJ2-7	.	TGTGCCAGCAGGGGCCAGGGGCTTAGTTACGAGCAGTACTTC	CASRGQGLSYEQYF
.	TRBV25-1	TRBJ1-1	TRBD1	TGTGCCAGCAGTGATTCTAGCAGGGGGGTCACTGAAGCTTTCTTT	CASSDSSRGVTEAFF
.	TRBV18	TRBJ2-1	TRBD2	TGTGCCAGCTCACGCCTTGGGACTAGCGGGAGCAGCTCCTACAATGAGCAGTTCTTC	CASSRLGTSGSSSYNEQFF
.	TRBV9	TRBJ2-1	.	TGTGCCAGCAGCGACTCCATTGACGGGACTTACAATGAGCAGTTCTTC	CASSDSIDGTYNEQFF
.	TRBV5-1	TRBJ1-2	TRBD1	TGCGCCAGCAGCTCAGACAGGGTGGTTACGGGCTACACCTTC	CASSSDRVVTGYTF
.	TRBV9	TRBJ1-2	.	TGTGCCAGCAGCGTAGGGCGACGGGGTACCTATGGCTACACCTTC	CASSVGRRGTYGYTF
.	TRBV2	TRBJ1-1	.	TGTGCCACAACGGGGAACACTGAAGCTTTCTTT	CATTGNTEAFF
.	TRBV7-2	TRBJ1-2	TRBD1	TGTGCCAGCAGCTTGGACAGGAATACTTTAGGCTACACCTTC	CASSLDRNTLGYTF
once	TRBV12-3/TRBV12-4	TRBJ1-2	.	TGTGCCAGCAGTTTCGGACAGTCGGGTGGCTACACCTTC	CASSFGQSGGYTF
once	TRBV6-6	TRBJ2-7	.	TGTGCCAGCAGTGTTAGTTACGAGCAGTACTTC	CASSVSYEQYF
.	TRBV3-1/TRBV3-2	TRBJ2-5	.	TGTGCCAGCAGCCCCCCCCTCCAAGAGACCCAGTACTTC	CASSPPLQETQYF